This TCR beta chain was recovered during a study of blood T cell repertoires in COVID-19. As for the study in general: COVID-19 samples from acute and convalescent phases originated in the United States, Italy and Spain. Nucleic acid was either cDNA or gDNA, and it came from T cells, B-cell-depleted T cells, or PBMCs.

CDR3 length equals 15 residues. CDR1 MDHEN and CDR2 SYDVKM come from the germline V gene. The V end was cut by 2 bases, the J end by 4 bases, with 11 bases between. Study processing details: Estimation of nucleated cell counts was performed using reference gene primer amplification. Libraries were prepared by immunoSEQ multiplex PCR; TCRdb keeps only in-frame clonotypes and omits some of them. Clone size and V and J calls were adopted from that table, with D and trimming inferred from the DNA. Of under 200,000 clones listed, about 83% are singletons. Patients at the Seattle site were enrolled during active infection and followed longitudinally.

The V and J genes are TRBV28 and TRBJ2-2; a possible D gene is TRBD2 (5 bases). This clonotype originated in a woman older than 75 with COVID-19, enrolled during active disease. Sequenced material: peripheral blood. The CDR3 region is CASSLGGPSTGELFF. The CDR3 DNA reads as TGTGCCAGCAGTTTAGGAGGCCCTTCCACCGGGGAGCTGTTTTTT.